The T cell receptor (beta chain) under discussion was sequenced for a study of T-cell reconstitution after alpha-beta-depleted transplantation in children. This clonotype has more than one count but fewer than ten. CDR1 is LGHDT and CDR2 is YNNKEL in the germline V gene (reference sequence). The CDR3 contains 13 residues. Trimming cost V 4 bases and J 10 bases, with 16 bases left between them. TCRbeta library preparation incorporated unique molecular identifiers. TCRdb re-called the PCR reads through MiXCR, storing one row per CDR3 protein. The sample comprises about 610,000 distinct CDR3 sequences, about 10% of which are singletons, and roughly 4% rests with the top ten.

The chain combines TRBV3-1 with TRBJ1-1; a weak D match, TRBD1 (6 bases). The sequence was obtained from a human donor who donated a stem cell graft to a child with acute myeloid leukemia. The sample here was PBMCs from the stem cell graft donor, taken from the stem cell graft. DNA for the CDR3: TGTGCCAGCAGCCCTATACAGGGATATGGAGCTTTCTTT. It codes for CASSPIQGYGAFF.